This T cell receptor beta chain emerged from a study of blood T cell repertoires in COVID-19. The V gene lost 2 bases and the J gene lost 1 base, with 9 bases spanning the gap. This CDR3 spans 14 amino acids. In germline, CDR1 is SGHNT, CDR2 YYREEE (reference sequence). Using immunoSEQ multiplex PCR, the repertoire was profiled, and TCRdb retains in-frame clones only, with some absent. The sample carries 100,000 to 150,000 clones, 90% recorded once. The specimen was peripheral blood. The J gene is TRBJ2-5, the V gene TRBV5-4, with TRBD1 as a possible D gene (6 bases). This receptor was obtained from a man in his forties or fifties with active COVID-19. The CDR3 DNA sequence: TGTGCCAGCAGCTTTGGACAGCTCCAAGAGACCCAGTACTTC. It codes for CASSFGQLQETQYF.